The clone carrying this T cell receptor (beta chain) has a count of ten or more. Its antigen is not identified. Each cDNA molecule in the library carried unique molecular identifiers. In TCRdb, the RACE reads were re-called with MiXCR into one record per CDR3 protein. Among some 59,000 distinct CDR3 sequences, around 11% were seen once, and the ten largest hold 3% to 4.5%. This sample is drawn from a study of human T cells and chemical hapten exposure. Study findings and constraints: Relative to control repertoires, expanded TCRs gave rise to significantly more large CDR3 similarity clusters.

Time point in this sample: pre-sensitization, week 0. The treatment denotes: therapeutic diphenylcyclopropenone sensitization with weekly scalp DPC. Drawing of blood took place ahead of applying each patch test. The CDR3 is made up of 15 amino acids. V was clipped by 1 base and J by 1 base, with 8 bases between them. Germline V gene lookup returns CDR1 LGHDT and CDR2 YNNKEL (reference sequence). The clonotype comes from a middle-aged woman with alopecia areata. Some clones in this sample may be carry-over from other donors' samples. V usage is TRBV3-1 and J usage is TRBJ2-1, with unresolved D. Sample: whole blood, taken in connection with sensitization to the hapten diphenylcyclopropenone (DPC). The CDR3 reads CASSQAVSSYNEQFF. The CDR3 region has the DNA TGTGCCAGCAGCCAAGCTGTTAGTTCCTACAATGAGCAGTTCTTC.